These T cell receptor beta chains were read from a single sample in a study of blood T cell repertoires in COVID-19. Measured with immunoSEQ multiplex PCR; TCRdb has only the in-frame clones, and not every one. In the table there are approximately 470,000 clones, around 90% of which are singletons. The source material was PBMCs or T cells enriched from blood (not recorded which). The receptors derive from a young woman who had recovered from COVID-19. CDR3s include the opening cysteine and the closing phenylalanine or tryptophan. Fields, in order: CDR3 protein, J gene, V gene.

cdr3_aa: CASGTANTEAFF
j_call: TRBJ1-1
v_call: TRBV9

cdr3_aa: CASSLRIGQARAYEQYF
j_call: TRBJ2-7
v_call: TRBV7-2

cdr3_aa: CASSPFRGNTEAFF
j_call: TRBJ1-1
v_call: TRBV11-2

cdr3_aa: CASSLQQGNSPNSPLHF
j_call: TRBJ1-6
v_call: TRBV28

cdr3_aa: CASSELLIGGKCTEAFF
j_call: TRBJ1-1
v_call: TRBV25-1

cdr3_aa: CASSEWRHSGNTIYF
j_call: TRBJ1-3
v_call: TRBV2

cdr3_aa: CASSFQQGGEETQYF
j_call: TRBJ2-5
v_call: TRBV7-6

cdr3_aa: CASAPGENTEAFF
j_call: TRBJ1-1
v_call: TRBV2

cdr3_aa: CASSLEGALVNTGELFF
j_call: TRBJ2-2
v_call: TRBV5-1

cdr3_aa: CASSSTTGYGGGYTF
j_call: TRBJ1-2
v_call: TRBV5-1

cdr3_aa: CASSRKGGGDSPLHF
j_call: TRBJ1-6
v_call: TRBV10-2

cdr3_aa: CASSQDVGTGRAEQYF
j_call: TRBJ2-7
v_call: TRBV4-1

cdr3_aa: CASSYRDSSYEQYF
j_call: TRBJ2-7
v_call: TRBV5-1

cdr3_aa: CASAPTAIYGYTF
j_call: TRBJ1-2
v_call: TRBV27

cdr3_aa: CASSLRFRELYGYTF
j_call: TRBJ1-2
v_call: TRBV2

cdr3_aa: CASSLNLENTEAFF
j_call: TRBJ1-1
v_call: TRBV5-1

cdr3_aa: CAISESLSGGTDTQYF
j_call: TRBJ2-3
v_call: TRBV10-3